Listed here are 4 T cell receptor beta chains from one sample, sequenced in a study of T-cell memory formation after mild COVID-19. TCRdb re-called the 5' RACE reads with MiXCR, one entry per CDR3 protein. Counted here are about 90,000 distinct CDR3 sequences, approximately 16% occurring once; the ten biggest clones make up around two fifths. Source material: PBMCs or a T cell subset sorted from them (not recorded which). The origin of the receptors is a man aged 18 to 29 who had mild COVID-19 (a few samples of this study predate the infection). Cell type and time point are not known.

V and J are TRBV6-1 and TRBJ2-7; 10 nucleotides agree with TRBD1. The CDR3 has 17 amino acids. In germline, CDR1 is MNHNS, CDR2 SASEGT. Unmatched junction bases numbered 7, after V lost 2 bases and J lost 0 bases. The CDR3 is CASSEPGTGVNSYEQYF. The CDR3 nucleotides are TGTGCCAGCAGTGAACCGGGGACAGGGGTTAACTCCTACGAGCAGTACTTC.

This clonotype has a handful of counts. This chain joins TRBV4-1 and TRBJ2-5; D unresolved. This CDR3 spans 16 amino acids. V lost 3 bases and J lost 5, with 19 bases in between. Germline values: CDR1 MGHRA, CDR2 YSYEKL. This CDR3 is CASSQVSSMGLETQYF. CDR3 sequence (DNA): TGCGCCAGCAGCCAGGTGTCCTCGATGGGCCTCGAGACCCAGTACTTC.

The table lists this clonotype with a few counts. The CDR3 here is CASGTGWDGYTF. As DNA, the CDR3 is TGTGCCAGCGGGACAGGGTGGGATGGCTACACCTTC. The chain is built from TRBV27 and TRBJ1-2, with 9 bases lining up with TRBD1. Germline V gene lookup returns CDR1 MNHEY and CDR2 SMNVEV (reference sequence). V was clipped by 8 bases and J by 6 bases; unmatched bases: 4. The CDR3 length is 12 residues.

This clonotype was observed a few times. CDR3 nucleotide sequence: TGTGCCAGTAGTATAGTCGCCGGACACACCGACGAGCAGTACTTC. It translates to CASSIVAGHTDEQYF. The V and J genes are TRBV19 and TRBJ2-7; perhaps TRBD1 as D (5 bases). Germline V CDR1 and CDR2: LNHDA, SQIVND (reference sequence). CDR3 length equals 15 residues. V was trimmed by 1 base and J by 5 bases, leaving 15 bases between them.